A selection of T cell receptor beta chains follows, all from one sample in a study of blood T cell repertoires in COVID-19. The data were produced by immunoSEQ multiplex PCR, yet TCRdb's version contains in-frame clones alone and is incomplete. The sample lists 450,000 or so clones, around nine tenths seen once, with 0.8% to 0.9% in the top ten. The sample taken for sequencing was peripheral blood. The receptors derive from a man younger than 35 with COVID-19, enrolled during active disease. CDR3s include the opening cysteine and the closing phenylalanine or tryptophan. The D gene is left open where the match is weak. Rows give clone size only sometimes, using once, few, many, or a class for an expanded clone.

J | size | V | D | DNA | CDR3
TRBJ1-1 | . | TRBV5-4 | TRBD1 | TGTGCCAGCAGCTTACAGGGGTTTAACACTGAAGCTTTCTTT | CASSLQGFNTEAFF
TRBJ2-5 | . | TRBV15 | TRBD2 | TGTGCCACCAGCAGAGCTCTAGCGGGGGGGCAAGAGACCCAGTACTTC | CATSRALAGGQETQYF
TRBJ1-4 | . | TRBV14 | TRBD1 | TGTGCCAGCAGCCAAGGGCGGACAGGGGTTTATGAAAAACTGTTTTTT | CASSQGRTGVYEKLFF
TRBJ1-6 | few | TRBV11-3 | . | TGTGCCAGCAGACCTAACGGGTTCGCACCCCTCCACTTT | CASRPNGFAPLHF
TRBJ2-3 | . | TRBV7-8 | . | TGTGCCAGCAGCACTATTAGCACAGATACGCAGTATTTT | CASSTISTDTQYF
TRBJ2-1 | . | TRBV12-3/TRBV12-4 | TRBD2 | TGTGCCAGCAGTACTAGCGTCTGGGAGCAGTTCTTC | CASSTSVWEQFF
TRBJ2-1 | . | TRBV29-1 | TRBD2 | TGCAGCGTTGTCAGTGCTAGCGGGAGTGAAGAGCAGTTCTTC | CSVVSASGSEEQFF
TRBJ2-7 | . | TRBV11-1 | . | TGTGCCAGCAGCCAATCAGGGTTTCGGGAGCAGTACTTC | CASSQSGFREQYF
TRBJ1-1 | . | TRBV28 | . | TGTGCCAGCAGTTTAAGCACGAACACTGAAGCTTTCTTT | CASSLSTNTEAFF
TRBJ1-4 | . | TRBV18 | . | TGTGCCAGCTCACCAGCTTCCAGGGTTGGTGAAAAACTGTTTTTT | CASSPASRVGEKLFF
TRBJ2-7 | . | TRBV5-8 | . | TGTGCCAGCAGCTTGACCGGGACTCGCTACGAGCAGTACTTC | CASSLTGTRYEQYF
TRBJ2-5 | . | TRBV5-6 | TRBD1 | TGTGCCAGCAGCTTAGGGACAGGGGGCCTGGAGACCCAGTACTTC | CASSLGTGGLETQYF
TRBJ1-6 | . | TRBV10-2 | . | TGCGCCAGCAGGGGACATGATAATTCACCCCTCCACTTT | CASRGHDNSPLHF
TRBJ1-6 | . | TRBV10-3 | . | TGTGCCATCAGTGACGACATCTCCTATAATTCACCCCTCCACTTT | CAISDDISYNSPLHF
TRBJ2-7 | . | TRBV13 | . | TGTGCCAGCAGCGGGAGTGTTCGCGAGCAGTACTTC | CASSGSVREQYF
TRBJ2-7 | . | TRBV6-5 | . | TGTGCCAGCAGTCCATCCCCCTCCTACGAGCAGTACTTC | CASSPSPSYEQYF
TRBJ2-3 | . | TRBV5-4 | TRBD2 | TGTGCCAGCAGCTTATCCCCTCTAGCGGGAGGAGATACGCAGTATTTT | CASSLSPLAGGDTQYF
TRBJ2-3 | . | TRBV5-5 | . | TGTGCCAGCAGCTTAAGGGGTTTCGGGGATACGCAGTATTTT | CASSLRGFGDTQYF
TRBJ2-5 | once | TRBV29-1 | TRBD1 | TGCAGCGTGACGGGACAGAGAAAAGAGGACCAGTACTTC | CSVTGQRKEDQYF
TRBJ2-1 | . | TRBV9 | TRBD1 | TGTGCCAGCTCCCGACAGGGGGGGGGACATGAGCAGTTCTTC | CASSRQGGGHEQFF
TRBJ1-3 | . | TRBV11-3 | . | TGTGCCAGCAGCTTACTTCAGACTGGAAACACCATATATTTT | CASSLLQTGNTIYF
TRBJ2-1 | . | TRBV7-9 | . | TGTGCCAGCAGCTACCGGGATCCCAATGAGCAGTTCTTC | CASSYRDPNEQFF
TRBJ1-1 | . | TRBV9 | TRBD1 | TGTGCCAGCAGCGTAGACAGGGGGGGCACTGAAGCTTTCTTT | CASSVDRGGTEAFF
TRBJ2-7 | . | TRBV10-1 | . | TGCGCCAGCAGTGAGTCAAATAGCCCCTCCTACGAGCAGTACTTC | CASSESNSPSYEQYF
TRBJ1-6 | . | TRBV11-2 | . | TGTGCCAGCAGCTTAGACTACGGGGGTACACCCCTCCACTTT | CASSLDYGGTPLHF
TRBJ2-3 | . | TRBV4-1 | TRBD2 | TGCGCCAGCAGCCTCCCAGCGGGGATCACAGATACGCAGTATTTT | CASSLPAGITDTQYF
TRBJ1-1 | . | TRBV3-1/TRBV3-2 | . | TGTGCCAGCAGCCAAGGCCGGGGGGCTGAAGCTTTCTTT | CASSQGRGAEAFF
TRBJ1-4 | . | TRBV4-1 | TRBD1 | TGCGCCAGCAGCCAAGCCCCGACGACAGGGTCTAATGAAAAACTGTTTTTT | CASSQAPTTGSNEKLFF
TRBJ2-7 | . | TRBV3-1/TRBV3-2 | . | TGTGCCAGCAGCCCCCAAACGGGCGGGATTTTAGCCTACGAGCAGTACTTC | CASSPQTGGILAYEQYF
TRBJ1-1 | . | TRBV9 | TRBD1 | TGTGCCAGCAGCGCAATGGGACAGGGCCGCACTGAAGCTTTCTTT | CASSAMGQGRTEAFF
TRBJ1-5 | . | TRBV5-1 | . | TGCGCCAGCAGCTTAGAACGGGATCAGCCCCAGCATTTT | CASSLERDQPQHF
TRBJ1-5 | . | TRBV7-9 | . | TGTGCCAGCAGCTTAGGCGGCATCACAGGGCAGCCCCAGCATTTT | CASSLGGITGQPQHF
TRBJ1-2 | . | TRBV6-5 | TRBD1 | TGTGCCAGCATTTCGGACAGGGGCTATGGCTACACCTTC | CASISDRGYGYTF
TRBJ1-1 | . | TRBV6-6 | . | TGTGCCAGCAGTTACGGGGGCGCGGGCACTGAAGCTTTCTTT | CASSYGGAGTEAFF
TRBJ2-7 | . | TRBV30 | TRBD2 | TGTGCCTGGAGGCTAGCGGGAGCTGGCGAGCAGTACTTC | CAWRLAGAGEQYF
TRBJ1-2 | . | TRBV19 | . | TGTGCCAGTAGTATAGAAAGAACTAGGGGCTACACCTTC | CASSIERTRGYTF